This entry is about one T cell receptor beta chain. Its antigen remains unidentified. The sample is drawn from a study of monozygotic twins with cystic fibrosis. Study results and limitations: Clonality was generally low (median around 0.01), higher in the most severe patients. Nucleotide-identical clonotype sharing was significantly higher within monozygotic CF twin pairs than between unrelated CF individuals.

The germline gives CDR1 MNHEY, CDR2 SMNVEV (reference sequence). Trimming pared 2 bases from V and 2 bases from J, leaving 10 bases between. The CDR3 length is 15 residues. Measured with immunoSEQ multiplex PCR; TCRdb has only the in-frame clones, and not every one. Of tens of thousands of clones listed, approximately 97% are singletons. The chain links TRBV27 to TRBJ1-5; possible D gene TRBD1, 6 bases. This TCR was sampled from a girl aged 2 to 9 with cystic fibrosis. The sequencing sample was made of blood. For the CDR3, the DNA is TGTGCCAGCAGTTTAGGATCAGGGGGCAATCAGCCCCAGCATTTT. As protein: CASSLGSGGNQPQHF.